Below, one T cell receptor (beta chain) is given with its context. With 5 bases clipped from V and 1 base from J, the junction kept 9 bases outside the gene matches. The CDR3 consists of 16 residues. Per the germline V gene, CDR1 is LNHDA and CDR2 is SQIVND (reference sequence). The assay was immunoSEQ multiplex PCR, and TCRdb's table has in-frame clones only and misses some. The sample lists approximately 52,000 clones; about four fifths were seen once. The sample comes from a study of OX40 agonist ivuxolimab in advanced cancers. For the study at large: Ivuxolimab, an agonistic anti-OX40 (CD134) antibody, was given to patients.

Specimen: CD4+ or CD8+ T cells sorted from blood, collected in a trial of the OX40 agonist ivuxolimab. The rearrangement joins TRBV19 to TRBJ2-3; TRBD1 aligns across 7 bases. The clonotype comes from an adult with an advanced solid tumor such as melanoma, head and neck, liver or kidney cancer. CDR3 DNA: TGTGCCAGTAGTCGGCCGACAGGGATGGGCACAGATACGCAGTATTTT. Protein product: CASSRPTGMGTDTQYF.